This T cell receptor (beta chain) was identified during a study of technical replicates of blood from a handful of donors. V was pared by 2 bases and J by 0 bases, with 7 bases between. Germline CDR1 LNHDA, CDR2 SQIVND (reference sequence). The CDR3 is made up of 15 amino acids. Clones were sequenced by immunoSEQ multiplex PCR, and TCRdb holds only the in-frame ones, with some missing. The table lists roughly 70,000 clones, about 94% of them singletons. The TCR sequence derives from a human donor in good health. What was sequenced was T cells isolated from PBMCs. The chain recombines TRBV19 with TRBJ1-4, with D unresolved. The CDR3 loop is CASSILATTNEKLFF. DNA of the CDR3: TGTGCCAGTAGTATATTGGCAACAACTAATGAAAAACTGTTTTTT.